These T cell receptor beta chains were read from a single sample in a study of blood T cells in healthy people across ages. Using its own MiXCR run on the 5' RACE reads, TCRdb lists one record per CDR3 protein. The table shows over 1,200,000 distinct CDR3 sequences, with approximately 59% occurring only once. Sequencing was carried out using blood. Receptor source: a man between 18 and 29 years old in good health. Both conserved end residues are part of each CDR3. Each record gives: V gene, D gene, clone size, J gene, CDR3 DNA, CDR3 protein. The D gene is left open where the match is weak. The size of a clone is reported for some rows only, either as once, few or many, or as a class for expanded clones.

V: TRBV4-3
D: -
size: -
J: TRBJ1-6
DNA: TGCGCCAGCAGCCAGGGTCGTCCGGGAACCCGGTCACCCCTCCACTTT
CDR3: CASSQGRPGTRSPLHF

V: TRBV14
D: TRBD1
size: -
J: TRBJ1-2
DNA: TGTGCCAGCAGCGAAGGGAAATCTGCGGGACAGGGGGTCTATGGCTACACCTTC
CDR3: CASSEGKSAGQGVYGYTF

V: TRBV10-3
D: TRBD2
size: few
J: TRBJ2-1
DNA: TGTGCCAACTCCTATAGCGGGAGAACCTCCTACAATGAGCAGTTCTTC
CDR3: CANSYSGRTSYNEQFF

V: TRBV29-1
D: -
size: few
J: TRBJ2-2
DNA: TGCAGCGTGAGGGGCCACGCGAACACCGGGGAGCTGTTTTTT
CDR3: CSVRGHANTGELFF

V: TRBV20-1
D: -
size: few
J: TRBJ1-5
DNA: TGCAGTGCTAGCGCAGGGCAGGCGGCTTTGCCCCAGCATTTT
CDR3: CSASAGQAALPQHF

V: TRBV2
D: TRBD1
size: -
J: TRBJ2-5
DNA: TGTGCCAGCAGTGGGAACACAGGGGTCCAAGAGACCCAGTACTTC
CDR3: CASSGNTGVQETQYF

V: TRBV6-5
D: -
size: -
J: TRBJ1-1
DNA: TGTGCCAGCAGAAAACGGGGTGGCACTGAAGCTTTCTTT
CDR3: CASRKRGGTEAFF

V: TRBV6-1
D: -
size: -
J: TRBJ1-5
DNA: TGTGCCACACATCATCTTTCGGGTAGCAATCAGCCCCAGCATTTT
CDR3: CATHHLSGSNQPQHF

V: TRBV6-2/TRBV6-3
D: TRBD1
size: -
J: TRBJ2-7
DNA: TGTGCCAGCAGATTCACAGGGGGATTTAGAGAGCAGTACTTC
CDR3: CASRFTGGFREQYF

V: TRBV4-3
D: -
size: -
J: TRBJ1-6
DNA: TGCGCCAGCAGCCAAGAACTAGGGGGTTCACCCCTCCACTTT
CDR3: CASSQELGGSPLHF

V: TRBV6-5
D: -
size: -
J: TRBJ2-7
DNA: TGTGCCAGCAGCGCGGGCGGCTGGCCATCCTACGAGCAGTACTTC
CDR3: CASSAGGWPSYEQYF

V: TRBV10-3
D: -
size: -
J: TRBJ2-1
DNA: TGTGCCATCAGTGAGGGCAACGTAAGGTACAATGAGCAGTTCTTC
CDR3: CAISEGNVRYNEQFF

V: TRBV4-1
D: TRBD2
size: -
J: TRBJ2-1
DNA: TGCGCCAGCAGCCAAGCTCAGACTAGCGGGAGAAATGAGCAGTTCTTC
CDR3: CASSQAQTSGRNEQFF

V: TRBV9
D: TRBD1
size: -
J: TRBJ1-2
DNA: TGTGCCAGCAGTACCAAGGGACAGGAAATCAACTATGGCTACACCTTC
CDR3: CASSTKGQEINYGYTF

V: TRBV20-1
D: -
size: -
J: TRBJ1-2
DNA: TGCAGTGCCGAAAGACAGGTTAATAACTATGGCTACACCTTC
CDR3: CSAERQVNNYGYTF

V: TRBV7-6
D: TRBD2
size: -
J: TRBJ2-1
DNA: TGTGCCAGCAGCCCATACGTAGCGGGAGTTCTCTACAATGAGCAGTTCTTC
CDR3: CASSPYVAGVLYNEQFF

V: TRBV12-3/TRBV12-4
D: -
size: -
J: TRBJ2-1
DNA: TGTGCCAGCACCCAAGGGGCAAGCTCCTACAATGAGCAGTTCTTC
CDR3: CASTQGASSYNEQFF

V: TRBV25-1
D: -
size: -
J: TRBJ2-2
DNA: TGTGCCAGCAGTGAACCCGGGGAGCTGTTTTTT
CDR3: CASSEPGELFF

V: TRBV27
D: -
size: -
J: TRBJ2-3
DNA: TGTGCCAGCAGTCCCACCACGTGCGGGTTCGCAGATACGCAGTATTTT
CDR3: CASSPTTCGFADTQYF

V: TRBV29-1
D: -
size: -
J: TRBJ2-1
DNA: TGCAGCGTTGGCTGGCGAAGTGAGCAGTTCTTC
CDR3: CSVGWRSEQFF

V: TRBV6-1
D: -
size: -
J: TRBJ2-7
DNA: TGTGCCAGCAGAGAAATGGGAACAGGGCCCCCCTACGAGCAGTACTTC
CDR3: CASREMGTGPPYEQYF

V: TRBV30
D: TRBD1
size: -
J: TRBJ1-1
DNA: TGTGCCTGGGACAGGGAGACTACTGAAGCTTTCTTT
CDR3: CAWDRETTEAFF

V: TRBV28
D: -
size: -
J: TRBJ2-7
DNA: TGTGCCAGCAGTTTGGGGCGCCTCAGGGACGAGCAGTACTTC
CDR3: CASSLGRLRDEQYF

V: TRBV15
D: -
size: many
J: TRBJ2-1
DNA: TGTGCCACCAGCAGAGTGGGGAATGAGCAGTTCTTC
CDR3: CATSRVGNEQFF

V: TRBV28
D: -
size: -
J: TRBJ2-3
DNA: TGTGCCAGCAATCCCTCCGGACGCCCGTTCACAGATACGCAGTATTTT
CDR3: CASNPSGRPFTDTQYF

V: TRBV20-1
D: -
size: -
J: TRBJ2-5
DNA: TGCAGTGCTAGTCCAGAAAGGGAGACCCAGTACTTC
CDR3: CSASPERETQYF

V: TRBV7-9
D: -
size: -
J: TRBJ2-7
DNA: TGTGCCAGCAGCCCCACGTATCGGGACGAGCAGTACTTC
CDR3: CASSPTYRDEQYF

V: TRBV7-9
D: -
size: -
J: TRBJ2-1
DNA: TGTGCCAGCAGCTTAGGACGGGCCCCTGAGCAGTTCTTC
CDR3: CASSLGRAPEQFF

V: TRBV15
D: -
size: -
J: TRBJ2-2
DNA: TGTGCCACCAGCAGAGCACTAGGAACCTTCACCGGGGAGCTGTTTTTT
CDR3: CATSRALGTFTGELFF

V: TRBV20-1
D: -
size: -
J: TRBJ2-4
DNA: TGCAGTGCTAGAGCCCTGGACATCCTCGGGAACATTCAGTACTTC
CDR3: CSARALDILGNIQYF

V: TRBV5-1
D: TRBD2
size: few
J: TRBJ2-1
DNA: TGCGCCAGCAGCTCCTCGGGGGGGGGCTCCTACAATGAGCAGTTCTTC
CDR3: CASSSSGGGSYNEQFF

V: TRBV20-1
D: TRBD1
size: -
J: TRBJ1-2
DNA: TGCAGTGCTAGTGAGCAGGGGGCTATGAGGGGCTACACCTTC
CDR3: CSASEQGAMRGYTF

V: TRBV4-1
D: -
size: -
J: TRBJ2-7
DNA: TGCGCCAGCAGCCAAGACGGGGGCGGTCTGGGCGAGCAGTACTTC
CDR3: CASSQDGGGLGEQYF

V: TRBV20-1
D: -
size: -
J: TRBJ2-4
DNA: TGCAGTGCTAGAGATTCCAGAGCCAAAAACATTCAGTACTTC
CDR3: CSARDSRAKNIQYF

V: TRBV28
D: -
size: -
J: TRBJ2-3
DNA: TGTGCCAGCAGTGTCCGGGACCTAGGCACAGATACGCAGTATTTT
CDR3: CASSVRDLGTDTQYF

V: TRBV12-5
D: -
size: few
J: TRBJ2-3
DNA: TGTGCTAGTAGTACAGGGCTCACAGATACGCAGTATTTT
CDR3: CASSTGLTDTQYF

V: TRBV5-1
D: -
size: few
J: TRBJ1-2
DNA: TGCGCCAGCAGCTTACCGACAGCAAACTATGGCTACACCTTC
CDR3: CASSLPTANYGYTF

V: TRBV7-9
D: -
size: once
J: TRBJ2-7
DNA: TGTGCCAGCACCAACATCCGGTCCTACGAGCAGTACTTC
CDR3: CASTNIRSYEQYF

V: TRBV10-3
D: -
size: few
J: TRBJ2-3
DNA: TGTGCCATCAGTGAGTACGGGATGTCAGATACGCAGTATTTT
CDR3: CAISEYGMSDTQYF

V: TRBV7-9
D: TRBD1
size: -
J: TRBJ2-7
DNA: TGTGCCAGCAGCTGGGGAGTAGCCGGGACAGAAGAGCAGTACTTC
CDR3: CASSWGVAGTEEQYF

V: TRBV29-1
D: TRBD1
size: few
J: TRBJ2-1
DNA: TGCAGCGTCGAGGATTGGGACAGGGAGGACAATGAGCAGTTCTTC
CDR3: CSVEDWDREDNEQFF

V: TRBV19
D: TRBD2
size: -
J: TRBJ2-1
DNA: TGTGCCAGTAGTTCGTCCAGCGGGGCGGGGAATGAGCAGTTCTTC
CDR3: CASSSSSGAGNEQFF

V: TRBV4-3
D: -
size: -
J: TRBJ2-7
DNA: TGCGCCAGCAGCCAAGGCTTTGGGGGCGGCTGGTACGAGCAGTACTTC
CDR3: CASSQGFGGGWYEQYF